The 10 T cell receptor beta chains presented below share a single source sample, sequenced in a study of blood T cell repertoires in COVID-19. Sequenced by immunoSEQ multiplex PCR; TCRdb stores in-frame clones only, minus some. The table lists 180,000 or so clones, more than 85% of them singletons. Sequencing used PBMCs or T cells enriched from blood (not recorded which). The origin of the receptors is a human donor with acute COVID-19. The donor label of this sample is uncertain.

The table lists this clone with a count of one. The chain uses TRBV19 and TRBJ1-1; D not resolved. From germline, CDR1 is LNHDA and CDR2 SQIVND (reference sequence). V lost 7 bases to trimming and J lost 10 bases, with 16 bases between them. CDR3 length: 12 amino acids. CDR3 loop: CASTNMDSGAFF. In nucleotides, the CDR3 is TGTGCCAGTACTAATATGGATTCGGGAGCTTTCTTT.

CDR3 sequence: CASSLAGKPNSYNEQFF. The CDR3 region has the DNA TGTGCCAGCAGCTTAGCGGGCAAGCCGAATTCCTACAATGAGCAGTTCTTC. The chain has TRBV7-9 and TRBJ2-1; unclear D gene. This CDR3 has 17 amino acids. Trimming shortened V by 0 bases and J by 1 base, and 13 bases separated the two germline ends. Germline loops: CDR1 SEHNR, CDR2 FQNEAQ (reference sequence).

CDR3 nucleotide sequence: TGTGCCAGCTCACCCCGGGGTGACTATGGCTACACCTTC. This translates into CASSPRGDYGYTF. The chain combines TRBV18 with TRBJ1-2; D gene ambiguous. Trimming stripped 3 bases from V and 3 bases from J, with 8 bases between. This CDR3 has 13 amino acids. Germline V CDR1 and CDR2: KGHSH, LQKENI.

The V gene is TRBV9, the J gene TRBJ2-7, with D possibly being TRBD1 (5 bases). The germline V gene has CDR1 SGDLS and CDR2 YYNGEE. This CDR3 region has 14 residues. Trimming shortened V by 0 bases and J by 4 bases, and 11 bases separated the two germline ends. This CDR3 reads CASSVGDSRYEQYF. CDR3 bases: TGTGCCAGCAGCGTAGGAGACAGTAGGTACGAGCAGTACTTC. The whole variable domain, remainder taken from reference TRBV9 and TRBJ2-7, is DSGVTQTPKHLITATGQRVTLRCSPRSGDLSVYWYQQSLDQGLQFLIQYYNGEERAKGNILERFSAQQFPDLHSELNLSSLELGDSALYFCASSVGDSRYEQYFGPGTRLTVT.

The J gene is TRBJ1-6, the V gene TRBV30; 7 bases align to TRBD1. CDR3 length: 12 residues. V shed 5 bases, J shed 10 bases, and the junction held 5 bases outside the gene matches. Germline V gene data show CDR1 as GTSNPN and CDR2 as SVGIG (reference sequence). DNA of the CDR3: TGTGCCTGGGACAGGGTTGGGTCACCCCTCCACTTT. This translates into CAWDRVGSPLHF. The complete variable domain, with remaining parts taken from reference TRBV30 and TRBJ1-6, reads SQTIHQWPATLVQPVGSPLSLECTVEGTSNPNLYWYRQAAGRGLQLLFYSVGIGQISSEVPQNLSASRPQDRQFILSSKKLLLSDSGFYLCAWDRVGSPLHFGNGTRLTVT.

The chain recombines TRBV5-8 with TRBJ1-5; 9 bases align to TRBD1. The CDR3 runs to 16 residues. V lost 4 bases to trimming and J lost 3 bases; unmatched junction nucleotides: 8. CDR1 and CDR2 (germline): SGHTS, YDEGEE. The CDR3 DNA sequence: TGTGCCAGCAGCCTAGGGACAGGGAGGGACAATCAGCCCCAGCATTTT. Translation gives CASSLGTGRDNQPQHF. Full variable domain (missing parts from reference TRBV5-8 and TRBJ1-5): EAGVTQSPTHLIKTRGQQATLRCSPISGHTSVYWYQQALGLGLQFLLWYDEGEERNRGNFPPRFSGRQFPNYSSELNVNALELEDSALYLCASSLGTGRDNQPQHFGDGTRLSIL.

J is TRBJ1-2 and V is TRBV19, with TRBD1 identical over 7 bases. The germline V gene encodes CDR1 LNHDA and CDR2 SQIVND (reference sequence). The CDR3 loop spans 17 amino acids. After removal of 5 bases from V and 0 bases from J, the junction contained 12 bases not matched to a gene. The CDR3 loop is CASSSTGTVIANYGYTF. CDR3 DNA sequence: TGTGCCAGTAGTTCCACCGGGACAGTGATAGCTAACTATGGCTACACCTTC.

The chain carries TRBV30 and TRBJ1-6; D may be TRBD1 (5 bases). V lost 4 bases, J lost 5 bases, and 12 bases lay in between. Germline V lookup: CDR1 GTSNPN, CDR2 SVGIG (reference sequence). The CDR3 has 14 amino acids. The CDR3 DNA reads TGTGCCTGGAATCCAGGGCAGGATAATTCACCCCTCCACTTT. Amino acids: CAWNPGQDNSPLHF. The full variable domain, completed using reference TRBV30 and TRBJ1-6, is SQTIHQWPATLVQPVGSPLSLECTVEGTSNPNLYWYRQAAGRGLQLLFYSVGIGQISSEVPQNLSASRPQDRQFILSSKKLLLSDSGFYLCAWNPGQDNSPLHFGNGTRLTVT.

V usage is TRBV25-1 and J usage is TRBJ2-7, with TRBD2 matching 10 bases. The germline V gene has CDR1 MGHDK and CDR2 SYGVNS. The V segment lost 7 bases and the J segment 3 bases; nucleotides outside the gene matches: 3. CDR3 size: 13 residues. Here the CDR3 DNA reads TGTGCCAGCACCGGGACTAGCGTCTACGAGCAGTACTTC. Amino acids: CASTGTSVYEQYF.

This chain uses TRBV7-9 with TRBJ1-4; 7 bases are a match to TRBD1. This CDR3 is 15 amino acids long. Germline values: CDR1 SEHNR, CDR2 FQNEAQ (reference sequence). Trimming cost V 1 base and J 5 bases; bases outside gene matches: 4. In DNA form, the CDR3 reads TGTGCCAGCAGCTTAGGAAACAGGGGAAATGAAAAACTGTTTTTT. Translated: CASSLGNRGNEKLFF.